A selection of T cell receptor beta chains follows, all from one sample in a study of blood T cell repertoires in COVID-19. Assay used: immunoSEQ multiplex PCR; TCRdb lists only in-frame clones, some missing. The table lists 150,000 to 180,000 clones, about three quarters of them singletons. The material sequenced was peripheral blood. Receptors were obtained from an elderly man with acute or convalescent COVID-19. Both conserved end residues are part of each CDR3.

cdr3_aa: CASNPRGAGGEPEAFF
j_call: TRBJ1-1
v_call: TRBV28

cdr3_aa: CASSIEGGQETQYF
j_call: TRBJ2-5
v_call: TRBV2

cdr3_aa: CASSLEAQGGSYNSPLHF
j_call: TRBJ1-6
v_call: TRBV7-8

cdr3_aa: CASENRETQYF
j_call: TRBJ2-5
v_call: TRBV2

cdr3_aa: CATSRDVGQGSGANVLTF
j_call: TRBJ2-6
v_call: TRBV15

cdr3_aa: CASSLGGTGSEKLFF
j_call: TRBJ1-4
v_call: TRBV11-2

cdr3_aa: CASSPAGGIFYGYTF
j_call: TRBJ1-2
v_call: TRBV19

cdr3_aa: CASTKGGEQFF
j_call: TRBJ2-1
v_call: TRBV6-5

cdr3_aa: CASSQSQGWDTEAFF
j_call: TRBJ1-1
v_call: TRBV14

cdr3_aa: CASSVDAGGIGYEQYF
j_call: TRBJ2-7
v_call: TRBV9

cdr3_aa: CASSHPQGADNEQFF
j_call: TRBJ2-1
v_call: TRBV7-2

cdr3_aa: CASSRRLAGAYNEQFF
j_call: TRBJ2-1
v_call: TRBV3-1/TRBV3-2

cdr3_aa: CASSATSGLQGTGELFF
j_call: TRBJ2-2
v_call: TRBV25-1

cdr3_aa: CATSNRLTDTQYF
j_call: TRBJ2-3
v_call: TRBV15

cdr3_aa: CAIEGDRSTEAFF
j_call: TRBJ1-1
v_call: TRBV28

cdr3_aa: CASSLTGGLRSEQFF
j_call: TRBJ2-1
v_call: TRBV3-1/TRBV3-2

cdr3_aa: CASSWGGQLSTDTQYF
j_call: TRBJ2-3
v_call: TRBV5-4

cdr3_aa: CASSLHLRGADTQYF
j_call: TRBJ2-3
v_call: TRBV5-8

cdr3_aa: CASNSPGGDYEQYF
j_call: TRBJ2-7
v_call: TRBV3-1/TRBV3-2

cdr3_aa: CASSYSTGTGGYTF
j_call: TRBJ1-2
v_call: TRBV28

cdr3_aa: CASSFTMTGIQETQYF
j_call: TRBJ2-5
v_call: TRBV7-9

cdr3_aa: CATSDAGGENGYTF
j_call: TRBJ1-2
v_call: TRBV24-1

cdr3_aa: CASSYRTSGVSYEQYF
j_call: TRBJ2-7
v_call: TRBV11-2

cdr3_aa: CSVGAGFNSPLHF
j_call: TRBJ1-6
v_call: TRBV29-1

cdr3_aa: CASNVIGTDTQYF
j_call: TRBJ2-3
v_call: TRBV2

cdr3_aa: CASSSGPRSGNTIYF
j_call: TRBJ1-3
v_call: TRBV7-8

cdr3_aa: CSLPGSSGNTIYF
j_call: TRBJ1-3
v_call: TRBV29-1

cdr3_aa: CASRSGTTTQYF
j_call: TRBJ2-5
v_call: TRBV6-5

cdr3_aa: CASTTQRRGRNTEAFF
j_call: TRBJ1-1
v_call: TRBV5-4

cdr3_aa: CASSLAGTGMNTEAFF
j_call: TRBJ1-1
v_call: TRBV5-6

cdr3_aa: CAWSRQGNSGYTF
j_call: TRBJ1-2
v_call: TRBV30

cdr3_aa: CASSGFPLTGNYGYTF
j_call: TRBJ1-2
v_call: TRBV5-1

cdr3_aa: CASSLRQGGETQYF
j_call: TRBJ2-5
v_call: TRBV13

cdr3_aa: CATSGLTSGGPSRGRHEQFF
j_call: TRBJ2-1
v_call: TRBV24-1

cdr3_aa: CASTPGGFETQYF
j_call: TRBJ2-5
v_call: TRBV19

cdr3_aa: CASSTGLAGVGEQFF
j_call: TRBJ2-1
v_call: TRBV11-1

cdr3_aa: CASSSQGGYEKLFF
j_call: TRBJ1-4
v_call: TRBV5-1

cdr3_aa: CSATYLDTQYF
j_call: TRBJ2-3
v_call: TRBV20-1

cdr3_aa: CASSVVLLEAFF
j_call: TRBJ1-1
v_call: TRBV9

cdr3_aa: CASSPGRQNAGNSPLHF
j_call: TRBJ1-6
v_call: TRBV5-1

cdr3_aa: CASSLGSVGNTIYF
j_call: TRBJ1-3
v_call: TRBV5-1

cdr3_aa: CAISDYNDQPQHF
j_call: TRBJ1-5
v_call: TRBV10-3

cdr3_aa: CASSLDRGTEAFF
j_call: TRBJ1-1
v_call: TRBV5-1

cdr3_aa: CASSEQGETQYF
j_call: TRBJ2-5
v_call: TRBV10-1

cdr3_aa: CASSLVPPGTEAFF
j_call: TRBJ1-1
v_call: TRBV7-9

cdr3_aa: CATSDPTGDTDTQYF
j_call: TRBJ2-3
v_call: TRBV24-1

cdr3_aa: CASSLEALAGGIRHTQYF
j_call: TRBJ2-3
v_call: TRBV11-2

cdr3_aa: CASSLTALAGKTGELFF
j_call: TRBJ2-2
v_call: TRBV7-2

cdr3_aa: CAISEMAETAKNIQYF
j_call: TRBJ2-4
v_call: TRBV10-3

cdr3_aa: CATSARPPGYYGYTF
j_call: TRBJ1-2
v_call: TRBV15

cdr3_aa: CASSEQKLAGQYF
j_call: TRBJ2-7
v_call: TRBV2

cdr3_aa: CSATADTQYF
j_call: TRBJ2-3
v_call: TRBV20-1